The 24 T cell receptor beta chains presented below share a single source sample, sequenced in a study of control samples from healthy donors and cancer patients. The data were produced by immunoSEQ multiplex PCR, yet TCRdb's version contains in-frame clones alone and is incomplete. The data show under 150,000 clones, with about 93% seen just once and 1.5% to 2% held by the top ten. The sequencing input was PBMCs. The receptors stem from a man aged 45-65 years with head and neck cancer.

About this clone: Other DNA variants within this sample encode the same CDR3. This sequence joins TRBV5-1 and TRBJ1-1; D is unresolved. The CDR3 spans 13 residues. Trimming took off 4 bases at V and 1 base at J, with 8 bases between the two ends. Germline V CDR1 and CDR2: SGHRS, YFSETQ. The CDR3 DNA sequence: TGCGCCAGCAGCCTGGGAGCGAACACTGAAGCTTTCTTT. This encodes CASSLGANTEAFF.

The chain links TRBV12-5 to TRBJ2-2, with TRBD1 matching over 7 bases. Looked up from germline, CDR1 is LGHNT and CDR2 is FRNRAP. V gave up 1 base and J gave up 6 bases; unmatched junction bases: 8. The CDR3 sequence is 16 residues long. The CDR3, as DNA: TGTGCTAGTGGTTTGGGATTGACAGGGTCCCCCGGGGAGCTGTTTTTT. It translates to CASGLGLTGSPGELFF.

The chain has TRBV3-1 (or the pseudogene TRBV3-2) and TRBJ2-3, with D maybe TRBD2 (6 bases). The V gene lost 1 base and the J gene lost 0 bases, with 11 bases spanning the gap. Germline loops: CDR1 LGHDT, CDR2 YNNKEL (reference sequence). There are 16 residues in the CDR3. CDR3 DNA: TGTGCCAGCAGCCAAGGCGGGGCGTCTAGCACAGATACGCAGTATTTT. This sequence encodes CASSQGGASSTDTQYF.

J is TRBJ1-2 and V is TRBV27; TRBD1 matches at 8 bases. The CDR3 sequence is 14 residues long. Per germline, CDR1 MNHEY and CDR2 SMNVEV (reference sequence). Trimming removed 8 bases from V and 4 bases from J; junction bases left unmatched: 9. DNA for the CDR3: TGTGCCAGCTTAAAGATCGGGACAGGCTATGGCTACACCTTC. Protein product: CASLKIGTGYGYTF.

CDR3 residues: CASSSQAGTGGEKLFF. The CDR3 coding sequence is TGTGCCAGCAGCTCACAGGCCGGGACAGGGGGCGAAAAACTGTTTTTT. This chain links TRBV13 with TRBJ1-4; 12 nucleotides align to TRBD1. The CDR3 is made up of 16 amino acids. V shed 4 bases and J 8 bases; nucleotides not matched to a gene: 8. The germline gives CDR1 PRHDT, CDR2 FYEKMQ (reference sequence).

The chain uses TRBV2 and TRBJ1-1; unclear D gene. Germline V gene data show CDR1 as SNHLY and CDR2 as FYNNEI. V lost 7 bases to trimming and J lost 12 bases, with 24 bases between them. The CDR3 contains 14 residues. The DNA for the CDR3 is TGTGCCAGCACCTTGAACACTGGAACAAGCCACACTTTCTTT. It is translated as CASTLNTGTSHTFF.

The V gene is TRBV30, the J gene TRBJ2-7; 8 bases align to TRBD1. This CDR3 is 14 amino acids long. V lost 1 base and J lost 5; bases outside the gene matches: 7. CDR1 and CDR2 from the germline V gene are GTSNPN and SVGIG (reference sequence). In DNA, the CDR3 is TGTGCCTGGAGTGCCTGGACAGGGAACGACGAGCAGTACTTC. It is translated as CAWSAWTGNDEQYF. Full variable domain (rest looked up from reference TRBV30 and TRBJ2-7): SQTIHQWPATLVQPVGSPLSLECTVEGTSNPNLYWYRQAAGRGLQLLFYSVGIGQISSEVPQNLSASRPQDRQFILSSKKLLLSDSGFYLCAWSAWTGNDEQYFGPGTRLTVT.

The rearrangement joins TRBV18 to TRBJ2-7; D possibly uses TRBD1 or TRBD2 (5 bases each). V was pared by 2 bases and J by 3 bases, with 14 bases between. The CDR3 contains 15 residues. CDR1 is KGHSH, CDR2 LQKENI, per germline. DNA of the CDR3: TGTGCCAGCTCACCATCAGGGTCGGGGATCTACGAGCAGTACTTC. Translation gives CASSPSGSGIYEQYF.

The V and J genes are TRBV10-2 and TRBJ1-2; TRBD1 is a possible D gene (5 bases). V was cut by 5 bases and J by 8 bases, with 12 bases left in between. The CDR3 covers 12 residues. Germline V lookup: CDR1 WSHSY, CDR2 SAAADI. Here the CDR3 DNA reads TGCGCCAGCAGTCCGGGGGATATAGGCTACACCTTC. Amino acids: CASSPGDIGYTF.

V usage is TRBV2 and J usage is TRBJ1-5, with D unclear. V lost 7 bases to trimming and J lost 6 bases, with 13 bases between them. This CDR3 comprises 13 residues. Germline CDR1 SNHLY, CDR2 FYNNEI. The CDR3 spells CASNRVEGQPQHF. The CDR3 DNA reads as TGTGCCAGCAATAGGGTTGAGGGTCAGCCCCAGCATTTT.

The V and J genes are TRBV28 and TRBJ2-7, with TRBD1 identical over 10 bases. The trim removed 5 bases at V and 2 bases at J, leaving 15 bases unmatched. This CDR3 region has 18 residues. Per germline, CDR1 MDHEN and CDR2 SYDVKM. The DNA for the CDR3 is TGTGCCAGCAGTCCTTCGGTGGGACAGGGGAACACGGCCTACGAGCAGTACTTC. Translated: CASSPSVGQGNTAYEQYF.

The genes are TRBV6-5 and TRBJ2-1; D gene ambiguous. Trimming pared 4 bases from V and 1 base from J, leaving 11 bases between. CDR1 is MNHEY and CDR2 is SVGAGI in the germline V gene. The CDR3 runs 15 residues. CDR3 nucleotides: TGTGCCAGCAGTTTACTCGGCCGGTCCTACAATGAGCAGTTCTTC. It specifies CASSLLGRSYNEQFF.

The rearrangement joins TRBV5-6 to TRBJ1-5; no clear D. The CDR3 extends over 15 amino acids. CDR1 SGHDT and CDR2 YYEEEE come from the germline V gene. Trimming took 4 bases from V and 2 from J, leaving 13 bases between them. Here the CDR3 reads CASSPGFGRNQPQHF. CDR3 nucleotide sequence: TGTGCCAGCAGCCCCGGGTTCGGGCGCAATCAGCCCCAGCATTTT.

This chain uses TRBV30 with TRBJ2-3; 11 nucleotides line up with TRBD2. There are 13 residues in the CDR3. Germline lookup yields CDR1 GTSNPN and CDR2 SVGIG (reference sequence). V lost 7 bases and J lost 4; bases outside the gene matches: 4. The CDR3: CAYSGGAADTQYF. The CDR3, as DNA: TGTGCCTATAGCGGGGGGGCCGCAGATACGCAGTATTTT.

The chain combines TRBV11-2 with TRBJ2-1; D unclear. Trimming took off 6 bases at V and 9 bases at J, with 15 bases between the two ends. Germline-derived CDR1 and CDR2 are SGHAT and FQNNGV. The CDR3 consists of 13 residues. This CDR3 reads CASSDGRGFEQFF. CDR3 nucleotides: TGTGCCAGCAGTGACGGGCGTGGTTTTGAGCAGTTCTTC.

With regard to this clone: The sample carries other DNA sequences with the same CDR3. The J gene is TRBJ2-3, the V gene TRBV7-2; no clear D gene. Trimming cost V 3 bases and J 0 bases, with 1 base left between them. The CDR3 is 12 residues long. Germline assignment: CDR1 SGHTA and CDR2 FQGNSA. CDR3 region: CASSFSTDTQYF. CDR3 nucleotides: TGTGCCAGCAGCTTTAGCACAGATACGCAGTATTTT.

Remarks on this clone: The junction departs from germline at one end; a sequencing error may be responsible. The chain has TRBV24-1 and TRBJ2-2; TRBD1 agrees at 12 bases. Germline CDR1 and CDR2: KGHDR and SFDVKD. This CDR3 comprises 19 residues. For the CDR3, the DNA is TGTGCCACCAGTGATTTAAGCCCCGGGACAGGGGGCGTTACCGGGGAGCTATTTTTT. It yields the protein CATSDLSPGTGGVTGELFF.

V usage is TRBV6-5 and J usage is TRBJ2-1, with a weak D call TRBD2 (7 bases). V dropped 0 bases and J dropped 11 bases, with 14 bases sitting between them. CDR3 size: 14 residues. Germline V gives CDR1 MNHEY, CDR2 SVGAGI. The CDR3 coding sequence is TGTGCCAGCAGTTACTCGGGGGGGGGCAGACAGCAGTTCTTC. Translated: CASSYSGGGRQQFF.

The chain has TRBV5-1 and TRBJ2-3; D may be TRBD1 or TRBD2 (5 bases each). Per the germline V gene, CDR1 is SGHRS and CDR2 is YFSETQ. Trimming pared 4 bases from V and 4 bases from J, leaving 16 bases between. This CDR3 region has 15 residues. The CDR3 reads CASSEGLGSADTQYF. CDR3 sequence (DNA): TGCGCCAGCAGCGAGGGGTTGGGGAGCGCAGATACGCAGTATTTT.

The CDR3 here is CASSPVPGLGGTIYF. The DNA of the CDR3 is TGTGCCAGCAGCCCCGTGCCGGGCCTCGGGGGCACCATATATTTT. The genes are TRBV5-4 and TRBJ1-3, with D tentatively TRBD1 (5 bases). Germline CDR1 is SGHNT and CDR2 is YYREEE (reference sequence). The length of the CDR3 is 15 residues. V was cut by 4 bases and J by 9 bases, with 20 bases left in between.

The chain combines TRBV5-6 with TRBJ2-7; 10 bases align to TRBD2. The germline CDR1 and CDR2 sequences are SGHDT and YYEEEE. J gave up 7 bases and V 2 bases, and 9 bases lay outside the gene matches. The CDR3 consists of 15 residues. CDR3 loop: CASSFLSGGAREQYF. CDR3 sequence (DNA): TGTGCCAGCAGCTTTCTGAGCGGGGGGGCCCGGGAGCAGTACTTC. The complete variable domain, with remaining parts taken from reference TRBV5-6 and TRBJ2-7, reads DAGVTQSPTHLIKTRGQQVTLRCSPKSGHDTVSWYQQALGQGPQFIFQYYEEEERQRGNFPDRFSGHQFPNYSSELNVNALLLGDSALYLCASSFLSGGAREQYFGPGTRLTVT.

The chain employs TRBV6-5 and TRBJ1-2, with a tentative D call TRBD1 (6 bases). The CDR3 contains 13 residues. Trimming removed 3 bases at V and 8 bases at J, with 13 bases between. Germline-derived CDR1 and CDR2 are MNHEY and SVGAGI. CDR3 in DNA: TGTGCCAGCAGTTATGGACAGCTGGTCGGCTACACCTTC. Amino acid sequence: CASSYGQLVGYTF.

This chain connects TRBV30 to TRBJ1-2; 7 bases are shared with TRBD1. The CDR3 consists of 15 residues. Trimming took 4 bases from V and 4 from J; bases not matched to a gene: 12. Germline V lookup: CDR1 GTSNPN, CDR2 SVGIG (reference sequence). The CDR3 sequence is CAWTRRDSVLYGYTF. In nucleotides, the CDR3 is TGTGCCTGGACCCGCCGGGACAGCGTTCTCTATGGCTACACCTTC. Drawing the rest from reference TRBV30 and TRBJ1-2, the complete variable domain is SQTIHQWPATLVQPVGSPLSLECTVEGTSNPNLYWYRQAAGRGLQLLFYSVGIGQISSEVPQNLSASRPQDRQFILSSKKLLLSDSGFYLCAWTRRDSVLYGYTFGSGTRLTVV.

V is TRBV18 and J is TRBJ2-5, with TRBD1 as a possible D gene (6 bases). The CDR3 is 14 residues long. Deletions cut 2 bases from V and 3 bases from J, with 10 bases between. The germline V gene has CDR1 KGHSH and CDR2 LQKENI. The CDR3 spells CASSPATGKETQYF. CDR3 DNA: TGTGCCAGCTCACCAGCTACAGGGAAAGAGACCCAGTACTTC.